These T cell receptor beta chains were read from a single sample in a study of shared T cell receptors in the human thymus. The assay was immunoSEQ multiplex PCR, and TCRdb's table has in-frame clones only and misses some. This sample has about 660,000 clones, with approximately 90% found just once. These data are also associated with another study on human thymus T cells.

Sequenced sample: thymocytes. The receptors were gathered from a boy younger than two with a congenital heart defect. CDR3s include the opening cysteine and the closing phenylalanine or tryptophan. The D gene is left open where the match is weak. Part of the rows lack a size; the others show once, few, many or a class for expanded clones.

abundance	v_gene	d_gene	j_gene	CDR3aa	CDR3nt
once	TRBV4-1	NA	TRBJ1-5	CASSPTGGGNQPQHF	TGCGCCAGCAGCCCCACGGGGGGAGGCAATCAGCCCCAGCATTTT
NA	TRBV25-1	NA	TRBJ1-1	CASSEWRAGGTEAFF	TGTGCCAGCAGTGAATGGAGGGCCGGAGGCACTGAAGCTTTCTTT
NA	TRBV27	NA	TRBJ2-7	CASSSGHQPLYGLYEQYF	TGTGCCAGCAGTTCCGGACATCAACCCCTCTACGGCCTCTACGAGCAGTACTTC
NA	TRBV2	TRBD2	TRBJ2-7	CASTPSGRRSYEQYF	TGTGCCAGCACCCCTAGCGGGAGGCGGTCCTACGAGCAGTACTTC
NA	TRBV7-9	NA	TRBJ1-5	CASSLFTGGQLVQPQHF	TGTGCCAGCAGCTTATTCACAGGTGGACAGCTGGTACAGCCCCAGCATTTT
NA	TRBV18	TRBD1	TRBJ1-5	CASSPGTGIKPQHF	TGTGCCAGCTCACCGGGGACAGGGATAAAGCCCCAGCATTTT
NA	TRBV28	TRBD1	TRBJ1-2	CASSLAQPGQGPGYTF	TGTGCCAGCAGTCTCGCCCAGCCGGGACAGGGACCTGGCTACACCTTC
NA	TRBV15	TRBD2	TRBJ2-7	CATSARTSGGYEQYF	TGTGCCACCAGCGCCCGGACTAGCGGAGGCTACGAGCAGTACTTC
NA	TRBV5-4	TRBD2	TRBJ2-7	CASSLHRKGLAGVVYEQYF	TGTGCCAGCAGCCTACACCGGAAGGGACTAGCGGGAGTTGTCTACGAGCAGTACTTC
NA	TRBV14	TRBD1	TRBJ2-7	CASSQEPGQGNEQYF	TGTGCCAGCAGCCAAGAACCGGGACAGGGAAACGAGCAGTACTTC
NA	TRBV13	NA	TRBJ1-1	CASSLRRGTEAFF	TGTGCCAGCAGCTTACGTCGGGGAACTGAAGCTTTCTTT